The 30 T cell receptor beta chains in this list originate from one sample, sequenced in a study of shared clonotypes between healthy human individuals. Using immunoSEQ multiplex PCR, the repertoire was profiled, and TCRdb retains in-frame clones only, with some absent. The table lists some 1,100,000 clones, approximately 78% of them singletons, with more than 0.45% in the top ten. Source material: memory CD4+ T cells from PBMCs. Subset: CD45RA-negative fraction. The receptors were sampled from a man aged 18-30 years in good health. Some clones in this sample may be carry-over from other donors' samples.

In regard to this clone: A much larger clone differs from this one at a single base, so this may be a read error. This chain uses TRBV28 with TRBJ2-6; D call uncertain. The CDR3 spans 14 residues. The germline gives CDR1 MDHEN, CDR2 SYDVKM. The germline V and J ends were trimmed by 6 bases and 0 bases, with 6 bases remaining between them. This CDR3 is CASSTPSGANVLTF. CDR3 coding DNA: TGTGCCAGCAGCACACCCTCTGGGGCCAACGTCCTGACTTTC.

This chain joins TRBV20-1 and TRBJ2-3; no reliable D call. Germline values: CDR1 DFQATT, CDR2 SNEGSKA (reference sequence). The CDR3 is 11 residues long. V gave up 5 bases and J gave up 8 bases, with 11 bases separating them. The CDR3 loop reads CSAPPWGTQYF. CDR3 coding DNA: TGCAGTGCTCCCCCGTGGGGTACGCAGTATTTT.

The chain uses TRBV5-4 and TRBJ2-5, with D perhaps matching TRBD2 (5 bases). With 4 bases removed from V and 7 bases from J, the gap between germline ends came to 20 bases. The CDR3 length is 15 residues. The germline CDR1 and CDR2 sequences are SGHNT and YYREEE (reference sequence). The CDR3 protein is CASSPSGAPEGTQYF. DNA for the CDR3: TGTGCCAGCAGCCCGAGCGGCGCCCCCGAAGGGACCCAGTACTTC.

The V and J genes are TRBV28 and TRBJ2-2; 7 bases line up with TRBD1. Per the germline V gene, CDR1 is MDHEN and CDR2 is SYDVKM. CDR3 length: 15 amino acids. V shed 5 bases and J 11 bases; nucleotides not matched to a gene: 14. This chain's CDR3 is CASSIPKRGLYELFF. DNA of the CDR3: TGTGCCAGCAGTATCCCGAAAAGGGGGCTATACGAGCTGTTTTTT. The complete variable domain, with remaining parts taken from reference TRBV28 and TRBJ2-2, reads DVKVTQSSRYLVKRTGEKVFLECVQDMDHENMFWYRQDPGLGLRLIYFSYDVKMKEKGDIPEGYSVSREKKERFSLILESASTNQTSMYLCASSIPKRGLYELFFGEGSRLTVL.

V gene TRBV7-8 combines with J gene TRBJ2-5; the D is unclear. Gene TRBJ2-7 matches the end of the DNA better, so the J call may be wrong. This CDR3 region has 12 residues. Germline assignment: CDR1 SGHVS and CDR2 FQNEAQ. CDR3 nucleotide sequence: TGTGCCAGCACCCTGTACCCCTACGAGCAGTACTTC. This sequence encodes CASTLYPYEQYF.

As concerns this clone: A read error may account for a junction end that differs from germline. In the same sample, other DNA sequences code for this CDR3. This chain's CDR3 is CSVEESGQDIQYF. The CDR3 coding sequence is TGCAGTGTTGAAGAAAGCGGGCAAGACATTCAGTACTTC. V usage is TRBV29-1 and J usage is TRBJ2-4; weak D call: TRBD2 (6 bases). This CDR3 region has 13 residues. Germline V gene lookup returns CDR1 SQVTM and CDR2 ANQGSEA. Looking up the rest from reference TRBV29-1 and TRBJ2-4 gives the full variable domain: SAVISQKPSRDICQRGTSLTIQCQVDSQVTMMFWYRQQPGQSLTLIATANQGSEATYESGFVIDKFPISRPNLTFSTLTVSNMSPEDSSIYLCSVEESGQDIQYFGAGTRLSVL.

The CDR3 loop reads CASSMEGVYGYTF. CDR3 bases: TGTGCCAGTAGTATGGAGGGCGTCTATGGCTACACCTTC. The chain recombines TRBV19 with TRBJ1-2; D unclear. The germline gives CDR1 LNHDA, CDR2 SQIVND (reference sequence). The CDR3 consists of 13 residues. V was cut by 3 bases and J by 4 bases, with 9 bases left in between. The full variable domain, completed using reference TRBV19 and TRBJ1-2, is DGGITQSPKYLFRKEGQNVTLSCEQNLNHDAMYWYRQDPGQGLRLIYYSQIVNDFQKGDIAEGYSVSREKKESFPLTVTSAQKNPTAFYLCASSMEGVYGYTFGSGTRLTVV.

This clone has only one observation. The chain recombines TRBV4-1 with TRBJ1-2; D is perhaps TRBD1 (6 bases). V dropped 4 bases and J dropped 4 bases, with 16 bases sitting between them. Germline V gives CDR1 MGHRA, CDR2 YSYEKL. The CDR3 extends over 15 amino acids. CDR3 region: CASSRTTTGTYGYTF. CDR3 DNA sequence: TGCGCCAGCAGCCGCACCACCACAGGGACCTATGGCTACACCTTC.

The V call is TRBV6-5, the J call TRBJ1-1, with 8 bases lining up with TRBD1. Germline V gives CDR1 MNHEY, CDR2 SVGAGI. V gave up 5 bases and J gave up 10 bases; unmatched junction bases: 12. The CDR3 sequence is 14 residues long. The CDR3 region is CASSENRGFPGAFF. CDR3 bases: TGTGCCAGCAGTGAAAACAGGGGGTTTCCTGGAGCTTTCTTT.

The rearrangement joins TRBV11-1 to TRBJ1-1, with D hard to call. CDR3 length: 12 amino acids. V lost 5 bases and J 6 bases, leaving 10 bases between the germline ends. In germline, CDR1 is SGHAT, CDR2 FQDESV (reference sequence). The CDR3 region has the DNA TGTGCCAGCAGCGGACGGGCTTCTGAAGCTTTCTTT. It encodes CASSGRASEAFF.

This chain connects TRBV2 to TRBJ1-5; 7 bases line up with TRBD1. The V gene's germline CDR1 is SNHLY and CDR2 FYNNEI. The CDR3 totals 16 residues. With V trimmed by 6 bases and J by 6 bases, 14 bases remained unmatched. The DNA of the CDR3 is TGTGCCAGCAGAGAGGCTCCGGGACAGAATAGTCAGCCCCAGCATTTT. Translating gives CASREAPGQNSQPQHF. The full variable domain, its missing parts supplied by reference TRBV2 and TRBJ1-5, is EPEVTQTPSHQVTQMGQEVILRCVPISNHLYFYWYRQILGQKVEFLVSFYNNEISEKSEIFDDQFSVERPDGSNFTLKIRSTKLEDSAMYFCASREAPGQNSQPQHFGDGTRLSIL.

This clone has only a few counts. The chain has TRBV27 and TRBJ1-1; D perhaps matches TRBD1 (5 bases). The CDR3 runs to 15 residues. Trimming removed 2 bases from V and 3 bases from J, with 13 bases in between. Germline loops: CDR1 MNHEY, CDR2 SMNVEV (reference sequence). CDR3 DNA: TGTGCCAGCAGTTTAGGGGCGGAGGGGCACACTGAAGCTTTCTTT. Translating gives CASSLGAEGHTEAFF.

The rearrangement links TRBV5-1 to TRBJ2-7; 10 positions match TRBD1. Unmatched junction bases numbered 12, after V lost 4 bases and J lost 5 bases. The germline V gene encodes CDR1 SGHRS and CDR2 YFSETQ. The CDR3 consists of 16 residues. The CDR3 DNA is TGCGCCAGCAGCCAAACTAGGGGACAGGGGAACCACGAGCAGTACTTC. It translates to CASSQTRGQGNHEQYF.

The V gene is TRBV5-1, the J gene TRBJ2-3; TRBD2 matches 15 bases. CDR1 is SGHRS and CDR2 is YFSETQ in the germline V gene. This CDR3 spans 16 amino acids. Losses at the gene ends were 5 bases for V and 0 bases for J; bases not matched to a gene: 1. As DNA, the CDR3 is TGCGCCAGCAGGGGACTAGCGGGAGGAAGCACAGATACGCAGTATTTT. Amino acids: CASRGLAGGSTDTQYF.

This clone has just a few counts. The V call is TRBV30, the J call TRBJ1-4; no definite D call. Trimming cost V 5 bases and J 8 bases, with 15 bases left between them. This CDR3 contains 13 residues. CDR1 is GTSNPN, CDR2 SVGIG, per germline (reference sequence). In nucleotides, the CDR3 is TGTGCCTGGTCCCGGGGATTGAAAGAAAAACTGTTTTTT. Translated: CAWSRGLKEKLFF.

This clone came up once. This sequence joins TRBV7-9 and TRBJ1-2; possible D gene TRBD1, 6 bases. Germline CDR1 reads SEHNR; CDR2 reads FQNEAQ (reference sequence). The CDR3 runs to 12 residues. V was clipped by 2 bases and J by 6 bases, with 7 bases between them. The CDR3 DNA follows: TGTGCCAGCAGCTTAACAGGGCATGGCTACACCTTC. Translating gives CASSLTGHGYTF. The full variable domain, in which reference TRBV7-9 and TRBJ1-2 provide the parts outside the CDR3, is DTGVSQNPRHKITKRGQNVTFRCDPISEHNRLYWYRQTLGQGPEFLTYFQNEAQLEKSRLLSDRFSAERPKGSFSTLEIQRTEQGDSAMYLCASSLTGHGYTFGSGTRLTVV.

The chain couples TRBV20-1 to TRBJ2-7; 8 nucleotides line up with TRBD1. The V segment lost 7 bases and the J segment 7 bases; nucleotides outside the gene matches: 6. Germline values: CDR1 DFQATT, CDR2 SNEGSKA (reference sequence). The CDR3 length is 11 residues. The CDR3 bases are TGCAGTGGGCAGGGGGCTTGGGAGCAGTACTTC. Residues: CSGQGAWEQYF.

The V call is TRBV7-2, the J call TRBJ2-1, with D tentatively TRBD2 (5 bases). Trimming took 5 bases from V and 4 from J, leaving 9 bases between them. CDR1 is SGHTA, CDR2 FQGNSA, per germline. The CDR3 sequence is 13 residues long. This CDR3 reads CASSPRTYNEQFF. Here the CDR3 DNA reads TGTGCCAGCAGCCCAAGGACTTACAATGAGCAGTTCTTC. Full variable domain (remainder filled in from reference TRBV7-2 and TRBJ2-1): GAGVSQSPSNKVTEKGKDVELRCDPISGHTALYWYRQSLGQGLEFLIYFQGNSAPDKSGLPSDRFSAERTGGSVSTLTIQRTQQEDSAVYLCASSPRTYNEQFFGPGTRLTVL.

This chain joins TRBV9 and TRBJ2-7, with TRBD1 matching over 11 bases. The CDR3 spans 17 residues. The V gene end was trimmed by 2 bases and the J gene end by 0 bases; junction bases not matched to a gene: 7. CDR1 and CDR2 (germline): SGDLS, YYNGEE. Here the CDR3 DNA reads TGTGCCAGCAGCGTTTGGACAGGGGGCATAACCTCCTACGAGCAGTACTTC. Protein product: CASSVWTGGITSYEQYF.

As for this clone: At one boundary the junction diverges from the germline segment, which might be a read error. The chain employs TRBV19 and TRBJ1-5, with no clear D. Germline values: CDR1 LNHDA, CDR2 SQIVND (reference sequence). The CDR3 contains 15 residues. The CDR3 sequence is CASSIPDGYNQLQHF. CDR3 sequence (DNA): TGTGCCAGTAGTATCCCGGACGGATACAATCAGCTCCAGCATTTT. The full variable domain, its missing parts supplied by reference TRBV19 and TRBJ1-5, is DGGITQSPKYLFRKEGQNVTLSCEQNLNHDAMYWYRQDPGQGLRLIYYSQIVNDFQKGDIAEGYSVSREKKESFPLTVTSAQKNPTAFYLCASSIPDGYNQLQHFGDGTRLSIL.

This clone showed up many times. The chain has TRBV25-1 and TRBJ1-6, with TRBD1 identical over 10 bases. V was pared by 4 bases and J by 1 base, with 7 bases of the junction left unmatched. Germline V gene sequence: CDR1 MGHDK, CDR2 SYGVNS. The CDR3 runs to 18 residues. The CDR3 reads CASSGDRGLGSYNSPLHF. The DNA for the CDR3 is TGTGCCAGCAGTGGCGACAGGGGGCTTGGGTCCTATAATTCACCCCTCCACTTT.

The rearrangement links TRBV19 to TRBJ2-7; 10 nucleotides line up with TRBD1. Losses at the gene ends were 5 bases for V and 3 bases for J; bases not matched to a gene: 7. CDR1 LNHDA and CDR2 SQIVND come from the germline V gene (reference sequence). The CDR3 is 15 amino acids. This chain's CDR3 is CASSATGGLIYEQYF. Written as DNA, the CDR3 is TGTGCCAGTAGTGCGACAGGGGGCCTTATCTACGAGCAGTACTTC.

The chain has TRBV27 and TRBJ1-3; D is unresolved. The CDR3 has 14 residues. Germline-derived CDR1 and CDR2 are MNHEY and SMNVEV (reference sequence). The germline V and J ends were trimmed by 6 bases and 0 bases, with 9 bases remaining between them. The CDR3 spells CASSPIISGNTIYF. In nucleotides, the CDR3 is TGTGCCAGCAGCCCCATAATCTCTGGAAACACCATATATTTT.

The CDR3 region is CASSPQGVRNQPQHF. The CDR3 bases are TGTGCCAGCAGTCCACAGGGAGTCCGCAATCAGCCCCAGCATTTT. The chain recombines TRBV7-2 with TRBJ1-5; TRBD1 is a possible D gene (6 bases). The germline V gene has CDR1 SGHTA and CDR2 FQGNSA. Trimming cost V 6 bases and J 2 bases, with 14 bases left between them. The CDR3 has 15 amino acids.

A few counts support this clone. The chain recombines TRBV2 with TRBJ1-5, with 8 bases identical to TRBD1. The CDR3 runs to 14 residues. The germline gives CDR1 SNHLY, CDR2 FYNNEI. V shed 3 bases, J shed 5 bases, and the junction held 3 bases outside the gene matches. CDR3 nucleotide sequence: TGTGCCAGCAGTGACAGGGGGCATTATCAGCCCCAGCATTTT. The encoded protein is CASSDRGHYQPQHF.

The chain couples TRBV18 to TRBJ2-5, with a possible D match to TRBD1 (6 bases). CDR3 length equals 15 residues. The V gene's germline CDR1 is KGHSH and CDR2 LQKENI. V lost 2 bases and J 2 bases, leaving 12 bases between the germline ends. CDR3: CASSPSRTEQETQYF. CDR3 in DNA: TGTGCCAGCTCACCATCCAGGACAGAACAAGAGACCCAGTACTTC.

Only one count was recorded for this clone. The chain joins TRBV2 to TRBJ1-2, with D hard to call. The CDR3 length is 13 residues. CDR1 is SNHLY and CDR2 is FYNNEI in the germline V gene. Trimming cost V 4 bases and J 3 bases, with 9 bases left between them. The CDR3 coding sequence is TGTGCCAGCAGTGCAGGATTTGACTATGGCTACACCTTC. Protein: CASSAGFDYGYTF.

This sequence joins TRBV10-3 and TRBJ2-7; 8 bases agree with TRBD1. With 5 bases clipped from V and 6 bases from J, the junction kept 12 bases outside the gene matches. The CDR3 is 15 residues long. In germline, CDR1 is ENHRY, CDR2 SYGVKD. The CDR3 DNA follows: TGTGCCATCAGTTACACCGGGACAGGCGAATTCGAGCAGTACTTC. Its protein is CAISYTGTGEFEQYF.

This chain connects TRBV1 to TRBJ2-3; TRBD2 reflects the table's D call only, with no check against the DNA. TRBV1 is reported as a pseudogene. This CDR3 comprises 20 residues. The CDR3 loop reads CTSSQEGFLAGEGCTDTQYF. The DNA for the CDR3 is TGCACCAGCAGCCAAGAAGGCTTTTTAGCGGGGGAAGGGTGCACAGATACGCAGTATTTT.

The V and J genes are TRBV28 and TRBJ2-7; D gene uncertain. V lost 2 bases to trimming and J lost 9 bases, with 17 bases between them. This CDR3 contains 14 residues. Germline V lookup: CDR1 MDHEN, CDR2 SYDVKM. Written as DNA, the CDR3 is TGTGCCAGCAGTTTAAATCTCCTGGGTTTCGGGCAGTACTTC. Protein: CASSLNLLGFGQYF.